Below are 20 T cell receptor beta chains sequenced from a single sample in a study of neoadjuvant anti-PD-1 for oral cavity cancer. Sequencing used immunoSEQ multiplex PCR; TCRdb keeps in-frame clones, though not all of them. The table lists about 14,000 clones, around 64% of them singletons. This specimen consisted of PBMCs, obtained before nivolumab (anti-PD-1) treatment. The receptor source for this set is a person between 35 and 79 years old with oral cavity squamous cell carcinoma.

This clone came up a few times. The V call is TRBV5-4, the J call TRBJ1-6; D is unresolved. The CDR3 runs 16 residues. Germline CDR1 SGHNT, CDR2 YYREEE (reference sequence). The V end lost 0 bases, the J end lost 0 bases, and 7 bases lay between the germline ends. The CDR3 DNA reads as TGTGCCAGCAGCTTGGACGGAAGCTCCTATAATTCACCCCTCCACTTT. Amino acids: CASSLDGSSYNSPLHF.

V and J are TRBV19 and TRBJ2-3; TRBD2 aligns across 10 bases. Trimming removed 2 bases from V and 0 bases from J; junction bases left unmatched: 5. The CDR3 totals 17 residues. Germline V CDR1 and CDR2: LNHDA, SQIVND (reference sequence). CDR3 sequence: CASSIRTSGKSTDTQYF. The DNA of the CDR3 is TGTGCCAGTAGTATACGGACTAGCGGAAAAAGCACAGATACGCAGTATTTT. Complete variable domain (other parts from reference TRBV19 and TRBJ2-3): DGGITQSPKYLFRKEGQNVTLSCEQNLNHDAMYWYRQDPGQGLRLIYYSQIVNDFQKGDIAEGYSVSREKKESFPLTVTSAQKNPTAFYLCASSIRTSGKSTDTQYFGPGTRLTVL.

The J gene is TRBJ2-7, the V gene TRBV19, with 9 bases identical to TRBD1. The V segment lost 1 base and the J segment 5 bases; nucleotides outside the gene matches: 12. The CDR3 spans 17 residues. Germline CDR1 is LNHDA and CDR2 is SQIVND (reference sequence). CDR3 nucleotide sequence: TGTGCCAGTAGTATAGTGTCCTGGGGGACAGGGAAGGACGAGCAGTACTTC. It yields the protein CASSIVSWGTGKDEQYF. Drawing the rest from reference TRBV19 and TRBJ2-7, the complete variable domain is DGGITQSPKYLFRKEGQNVTLSCEQNLNHDAMYWYRQDPGQGLRLIYYSQIVNDFQKGDIAEGYSVSREKKESFPLTVTSAQKNPTAFYLCASSIVSWGTGKDEQYFGPGTRLTVT.

The chain combines TRBV30 with TRBJ1-1; 9 bases are a match to TRBD1. The CDR3 covers 13 residues. Germline-derived CDR1 and CDR2 are GTSNPN and SVGIG (reference sequence). V lost 0 bases to trimming and J lost 7 bases; unmatched junction nucleotides: 3. The CDR3 here is CAWSVRQGDEAFF. CDR3 DNA: TGTGCCTGGAGTGTGAGACAGGGGGATGAAGCTTTCTTT.

The count of this clone is one. The J gene is TRBJ1-5, the V gene TRBV5-6, with 9 bases lining up with TRBD1. Germline CDR1 and CDR2: SGHDT and YYEEEE. V dropped 2 bases and J dropped 7; count of bases not matched to a gene: 16. CDR3 length: 18 amino acids. For the CDR3, the DNA is TGTGCCAGCAGCTTAAGGTATGGGCAGGGGACAGGGTACCAGCCCCAGCATTTT. This encodes CASSLRYGQGTGYQPQHF.

This clone was found a few times. The V call is TRBV5-5, the J call TRBJ2-7; TRBD2 might be the D (6 bases). Germline values: CDR1 SGHKS, CDR2 YYEKEE (reference sequence). This CDR3 comprises 15 residues. V shed 3 bases and J shed 4 bases, with 17 bases lying between them. The CDR3 nucleotides are TGTGCCAGCAGCTCCAACCCCGCGGGACTGTACGAGCAGTACTTC. This codes for CASSSNPAGLYEQYF.

The chain carries TRBV12-5 and TRBJ2-5; D is perhaps TRBD1 or TRBD2 (5 bases each). Germline V gene data show CDR1 as LGHNT and CDR2 as FRNRAP. CDR3 length: 16 amino acids. V was clipped by 6 bases and J by 5 bases, with 22 bases between them. Written as DNA, the CDR3 is TGTGCTAGTGGCTTAAGCCGAGGGACCTGGGGGGAGACCCAGTACTTC. Translation: CASGLSRGTWGETQYF.

The chain combines TRBV2 with TRBJ2-7; TRBD1 aligns across 7 bases. The CDR3 covers 14 residues. V was pared by 5 bases and J by 3 bases, with 7 bases of the junction left unmatched. CDR1 is SNHLY, CDR2 FYNNEI, per germline. In DNA form, the CDR3 reads TGTGCCAGCAGTCCACAGGGGAATAACTACGAGCAGTACTTC. It yields the protein CASSPQGNNYEQYF. Based on the CDR3 plus reference TRBV2 and TRBJ2-7, the full variable domain is EPEVTQTPSHQVTQMGQEVILRCVPISNHLYFYWYRQILGQKVEFLVSFYNNEISEKSEIFDDQFSVERPDGSNFTLKIRSTKLEDSAMYFCASSPQGNNYEQYFGPGTRLTVT.

The chain joins TRBV5-4 to TRBJ1-1; 8 bases line up with TRBD1. The V and J ends lost 1 base and 1 base, in that order; junction bases with no gene match: 3. Germline CDR1 SGHNT, CDR2 YYREEE (reference sequence). The CDR3 consists of 15 residues. The CDR3: CASSLIQGGNTEAFF. CDR3 nucleotides: TGTGCCAGCAGCTTGATACAGGGGGGGAACACTGAAGCTTTCTTT.

The chain joins TRBV15 to TRBJ1-5; D unresolved. V shed 1 base and J shed 6 bases, with 7 bases lying between them. This CDR3 contains 13 residues. Germline CDR1 LNHNV, CDR2 YYDKDF (reference sequence). Here the CDR3 reads CATSRVGSQPQHF. CDR3 bases: TGTGCCACCAGCAGAGTGGGGAGTCAGCCCCAGCATTTT.

This clone was observed a few times. The CDR3 region is CASSPRTGISTDTQYF. The CDR3 DNA sequence: TGTGCCAGCAGCCCCAGGACAGGGATAAGCACAGATACGCAGTATTTT. The chain is built from TRBV9 and TRBJ2-3; 8 bases line up with TRBD1. The CDR3 length is 16 residues. The germline V gene has CDR1 SGDLS and CDR2 YYNGEE. V trimming: 4 bases; J trimming: 0 bases; junction bases outside the gene matches: 7.

V gene TRBV5-4 combines with J gene TRBJ2-3; D is undetermined. The V end was cut by 1 base, the J end by 5 bases, with 14 bases between. In germline, CDR1 is SGHNT, CDR2 YYREEE (reference sequence). The CDR3 runs 15 residues. DNA of the CDR3: TGTGCCAGCAGCTTGAACCCTGACTGGGGAGATACGCAGTATTTT. It yields the protein CASSLNPDWGDTQYF.

This chain joins TRBV19 and TRBJ1-6; weak D call: TRBD1 (5 bases). The CDR3 has 15 amino acids. V was trimmed by 6 bases and J by 7 bases, leaving 16 bases between them. Germline values: CDR1 LNHDA, CDR2 SQIVND (reference sequence). CDR3 residues: CASRPMGPGNSPLHF. As DNA, the CDR3 is TGTGCCAGTAGACCTATGGGACCCGGCAATTCACCCCTCCACTTT.

The chain has TRBV28 and TRBJ1-3, with 8 bases identical to TRBD1. The trim removed 9 bases at V and 0 bases at J, leaving 7 bases unmatched. The CDR3 extends over 15 amino acids. Germline V gives CDR1 MDHEN, CDR2 SYDVKM. CDR3 bases: TGTGCCAGTCACTTCGGACAGGGCTCTGGAAACACCATATATTTT. As protein: CASHFGQGSGNTIYF.

The chain has TRBV4-2 and TRBJ2-7; weak D call: TRBD2 (6 bases). The CDR3 is made up of 15 amino acids. Germline loops: CDR1 LGHNA, CDR2 YNFKEQ. V dropped 2 bases and J dropped 1 base, with 12 bases sitting between them. CDR3 sequence reads: CASSQLSGLSYEQYF. CDR3 DNA sequence: TGTGCCAGCAGCCAACTTAGCGGACTTTCCTACGAGCAGTACTTC.

The chain joins TRBV11-3 to TRBJ2-7; D is tentatively TRBD1 or TRBD2 (5 bases each). Trimming removed 3 bases from V and 12 bases from J, with 18 bases in between. Germline CDR1 is SGHNT and CDR2 is YENEEA. This CDR3 comprises 13 residues. CDR3 nucleotide sequence: TGTGCCAGCAGCTTCCGCCGGGACGCGAGCTTGTACTTC. Its protein is CASSFRRDASLYF.

This clone was seen just once. This rearrangement joins TRBV5-1 to TRBJ1-2; TRBD1 is a possible D gene (6 bases). Germline-derived CDR1 and CDR2 are SGHRS and YFSETQ. Between the trimmed V and J ends, which lost 5 bases and 8 bases, there was a span of 13 bases. The CDR3 sequence is 12 residues long. CDR3 region: CASRPLGGGYTF. CDR3 coding DNA: TGCGCCAGCAGACCCTTAGGGGGGGGCTACACCTTC.

The genes are TRBV5-1 and TRBJ1-1; a weak D match, TRBD1 (6 bases). The length of the CDR3 is 15 residues. Germline CDR1 and CDR2: SGHRS and YFSETQ. Trimming took 4 bases from V and 4 from J, leaving 17 bases between them. The CDR3 loop is CASSPTQGRGTEAFF. In nucleotides, the CDR3 is TGCGCCAGCAGCCCGACACAGGGAAGGGGCACTGAAGCTTTCTTT.

The chain recombines TRBV7-8 with TRBJ1-4; a possible D gene is TRBD1 (5 bases). CDR1 and CDR2 (germline): SGHVS, FQNEAQ. V was clipped by 6 bases and J by 8 bases, with 16 bases between them. The CDR3 length is 14 residues. CDR3 nucleotides: TGTGCCAGCAGTCCGGGACCGCGCTCCGAAAAACTGTTTTTT. This codes for CASSPGPRSEKLFF.

This chain connects TRBV5-1 to TRBJ2-3, with TRBD2 matching over 13 bases. Losses at the gene ends were 4 bases for V and 0 bases for J; bases not matched to a gene: 14. Germline V gives CDR1 SGHRS, CDR2 YFSETQ. The length of the CDR3 is 20 residues. CDR3 in DNA: TGCGCCAGCAGCACCCGCCAGTCCGGGACTAGCGGGGTTAGCACAGATACGCAGTATTTT. This translates into CASSTRQSGTSGVSTDTQYF.